What follows are 14 T cell receptor beta chains derived from one specimen sequenced in a study of PD-L1 blockade in urothelial cancer. Sequencing was performed with immunoSEQ multiplex PCR; in TCRdb, only in-frame clones are kept and a portion is missing. The data contain around 100,000 clones, 70% to 85% of them seen just once; the ten biggest clones take up more than 2%. This specimen consisted of PBMCs, obtained around atezolizumab (anti-PD-L1) treatment. Every receptor here comes from a man between 50 and 59 years old with urothelial cancer.

The chain has TRBV25-1 and TRBJ2-5; the match to TRBD2 covers 7 bases. With 0 bases clipped from V and 2 bases from J, the junction kept 6 bases outside the gene matches. The CDR3 extends over 16 amino acids. Germline V gives CDR1 MGHDK, CDR2 SYGVNS. CDR3 in DNA: TGTGCCAGCAGTGAATATTTAGGACTAGAACAAGAGACCCAGTACTTC. Translated: CASSEYLGLEQETQYF.

The V call is TRBV5-4, the J call TRBJ1-3; 9 bases line up with TRBD1. This CDR3 contains 20 residues. Trimming took 0 bases from V and 5 from J; bases not matched to a gene: 18. The germline V gene has CDR1 SGHNT and CDR2 YYREEE (reference sequence). The CDR3 bases are TGTGCCAGCAGCTTGGAGACAGGGGGTGGAGGGCCAAGTGTGAGAAACACCATATATTTT. Protein sequence: CASSLETGGGGPSVRNTIYF.

The rearrangement links TRBV5-1 to TRBJ2-2; 11 positions match TRBD2. With V trimmed by 3 bases and J by 4 bases, 5 bases remained unmatched. The CDR3 has 16 amino acids. Germline V gene data show CDR1 as SGHRS and CDR2 as YFSETQ. The CDR3 is CASSSGTSGITGELFF. CDR3 coding DNA: TGCGCCAGCAGCTCAGGGACTAGCGGCATCACCGGGGAGCTGTTTTTT.

The chain links TRBV19 to TRBJ2-1, with 12 bases aligning to TRBD2. V lost 7 bases and J lost 7; bases outside the gene matches: 8. CDR1 and CDR2 (germline): LNHDA, SQIVND (reference sequence). The CDR3 spans 15 residues. The CDR3 DNA sequence: TGTGCCAGTAAATTTGGGACTAGCGGGTTTAATGAGCAGTTCTTC. This translates into CASKFGTSGFNEQFF.

In the case of this clone: At one boundary the junction diverges from the germline segment, which might be a read error. The chain has TRBV28 and TRBJ1-2, with 9 bases aligning to TRBD1. CDR1 and CDR2 (germline): MDHEN, SYDVKM. This CDR3 is 11 amino acids long. CDR3 sequence: CASTGQGRIIF. The CDR3 nucleotides are TGTGCCAGCACTGGACAGGGGCGAATAATTTTC.

This chain links TRBV2 with TRBJ2-7, with D possibly being TRBD2 (6 bases). CDR3 length equals 14 residues. The V gene's germline CDR1 is SNHLY and CDR2 FYNNEI. V lost 0 bases and J lost 10, with 16 bases in between. CDR3 DNA sequence: TGTGCCAGCAGTGAAGCAGGCGGGGAACGATTACAGTACTTC. Translating gives CASSEAGGERLQYF.

The genes are TRBV5-6 and TRBJ1-1; D is unclear. The CDR3 contains 16 residues. From germline, CDR1 is SGHDT and CDR2 YYEEEE. Between the trimmed V and J ends, which lost 1 base and 1 base, there was a span of 14 bases. CDR3 nucleotide sequence: TGTGCCAGCAGCTTGATTAAGGAGTTGGAGAACACTGAAGCTTTCTTT. Translating it yields CASSLIKELENTEAFF.

This clone came up a few times. The chain uses TRBV7-2 and TRBJ2-7; D is possibly TRBD2 (6 bases). The CDR3 covers 15 residues. Looked up from germline, CDR1 is SGHTA and CDR2 is FQGNSA. V shed 5 bases and J shed 1 base, with 15 bases lying between them. The DNA for the CDR3 is TGTGCCAGCAGCCCCACCTCTGGGAGGTCCTACGAGCAGTACTTC. Protein sequence: CASSPTSGRSYEQYF.

This sequence joins TRBV18 and TRBJ2-5, with D possibly TRBD2 on 6 matching bases. In germline, CDR1 is KGHSH, CDR2 LQKENI. This CDR3 contains 14 residues. V lost 2 bases and J 3 bases, leaving 10 bases between the germline ends. CDR3 DNA sequence: TGTGCCAGCTCACCAACTCCGGGGGAAGAGACCCAGTACTTC. This sequence encodes CASSPTPGEETQYF.

This chain uses TRBV11-3 with TRBJ2-1; 13 bases align to TRBD2. J lost 10 bases, V lost 4 bases, and 13 bases had no gene match. Germline CDR1 and CDR2: SGHNT and YENEEA. The CDR3 runs to 17 residues. DNA for the CDR3: TGTGCCAGCAGCTCCCGGACTAGCGGGAGTCGTCAATACGAGCAGTTCTTC. It encodes CASSSRTSGSRQYEQFF.

This clone showed up just a few times. CDR3 in DNA: TGTGCCAGCAGCTTACCAGGGCCTGCCTATGGCTACACCTTC. This codes for CASSLPGPAYGYTF. The gene calls are TRBV7-9 and TRBJ1-2; D is perhaps TRBD1 (5 bases). Germline-derived CDR1 and CDR2 are SEHNR and FQNEAQ (reference sequence). Trimming took 2 bases from V and 4 from J, leaving 11 bases between them. This CDR3 contains 14 residues.

This chain uses TRBV7-2 with TRBJ2-7; a weak D match, TRBD2 (6 bases). Trimming took 0 bases from V and 4 from J, leaving 10 bases between them. Germline V CDR1 and CDR2: SGHTA, FQGNSA. This CDR3 has 14 residues. The CDR3 DNA follows: TGTGCCAGCAGCTTAGCACTAGCAGGGTACGAGCAGTACTTC. It specifies CASSLALAGYEQYF. The entire variable domain, with the rest obtained from reference TRBV7-2 and TRBJ2-7, is as follows: GAGVSQSPSNKVTEKGKDVELRCDPISGHTALYWYRQSLGQGLEFLIYFQGNSAPDKSGLPSDRFSAERTGGSVSTLTIQRTQQEDSAVYLCASSLALAGYEQYFGPGTRLTVT.

The chain employs TRBV5-8 and TRBJ1-4, with a weak D call TRBD1 (5 bases). Germline V gene sequence: CDR1 SGHTS, CDR2 YDEGEE. V gave up 2 bases and J gave up 4 bases, with 12 bases separating them. The CDR3 totals 15 residues. CDR3 in amino acids: CASSFFQGNNEKLFF. Here the CDR3 DNA reads TGTGCCAGCAGCTTTTTTCAGGGAAATAATGAAAAACTGTTTTTT.

This clone was counted a single time. The V and J genes are TRBV10-3 and TRBJ2-1, with no clear D. This CDR3 contains 13 residues. Per the germline V gene, CDR1 is ENHRY and CDR2 is SYGVKD. Trimming took 4 bases from V and 10 from J, leaving 14 bases between them. DNA for the CDR3: TGTGCCATCAGTGGTGAGGTTGTCAACGAGCAGTTCTTC. Encoded protein: CAISGEVVNEQFF.